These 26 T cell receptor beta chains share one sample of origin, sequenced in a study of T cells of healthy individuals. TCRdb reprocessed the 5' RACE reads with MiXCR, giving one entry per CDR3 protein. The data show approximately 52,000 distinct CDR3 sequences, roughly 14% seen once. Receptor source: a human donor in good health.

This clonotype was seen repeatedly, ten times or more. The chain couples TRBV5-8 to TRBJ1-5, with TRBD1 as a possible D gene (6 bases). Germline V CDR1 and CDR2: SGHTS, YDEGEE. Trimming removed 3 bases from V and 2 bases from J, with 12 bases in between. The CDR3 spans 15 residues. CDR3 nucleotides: TGTGCCAGCAGCTCGCTAGGGGGTGGCAATCAGCCCCAGCATTTT. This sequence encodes CASSSLGGGNQPQHF.

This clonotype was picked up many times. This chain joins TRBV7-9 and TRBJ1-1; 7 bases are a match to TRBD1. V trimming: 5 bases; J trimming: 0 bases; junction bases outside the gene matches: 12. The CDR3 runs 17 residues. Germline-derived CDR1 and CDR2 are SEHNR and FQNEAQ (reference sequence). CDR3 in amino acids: CASSLPKIQGMNTEAFF. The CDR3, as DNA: TGTGCCAGCAGCCTCCCGAAAATACAGGGGATGAACACTGAAGCTTTCTTT.

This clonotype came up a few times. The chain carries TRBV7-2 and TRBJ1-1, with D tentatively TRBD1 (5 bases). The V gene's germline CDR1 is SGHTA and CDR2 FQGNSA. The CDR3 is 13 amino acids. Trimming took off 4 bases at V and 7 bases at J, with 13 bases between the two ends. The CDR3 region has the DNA TGTGCCAGCAGCTACGACAGAGGGGTTGAAGCTTTCTTT. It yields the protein CASSYDRGVEAFF.

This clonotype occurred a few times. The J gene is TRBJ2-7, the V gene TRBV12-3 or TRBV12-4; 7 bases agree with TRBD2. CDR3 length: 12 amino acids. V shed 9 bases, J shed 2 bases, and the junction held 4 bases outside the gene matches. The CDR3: CASKRGPYEQYF. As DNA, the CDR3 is TGTGCCAGTAAGCGGGGTCCCTACGAGCAGTACTTC.

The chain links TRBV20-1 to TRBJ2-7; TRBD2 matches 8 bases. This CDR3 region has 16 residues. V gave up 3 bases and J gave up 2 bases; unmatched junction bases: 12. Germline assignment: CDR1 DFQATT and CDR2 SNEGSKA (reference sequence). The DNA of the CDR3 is TGCAGTGCTAGCCACCCCGGGGGGGGGCGCGCCTACGAGCAGTACTTC. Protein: CSASHPGGGRAYEQYF.

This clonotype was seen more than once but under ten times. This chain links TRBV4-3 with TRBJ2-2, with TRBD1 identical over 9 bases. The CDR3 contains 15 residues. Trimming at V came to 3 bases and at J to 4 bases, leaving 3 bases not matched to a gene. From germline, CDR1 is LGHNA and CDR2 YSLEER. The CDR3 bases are TGCGCCAGCAGCCAGGGACAGGGTATCACCGGGGAGCTGTTTTTT. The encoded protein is CASSQGQGITGELFF.

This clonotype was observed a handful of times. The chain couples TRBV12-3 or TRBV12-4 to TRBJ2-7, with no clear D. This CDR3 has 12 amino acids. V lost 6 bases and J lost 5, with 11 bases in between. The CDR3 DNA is TGTGCCAGCAGCGAACTACGGGACGAGCAGTACTTC. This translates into CASSELRDEQYF.

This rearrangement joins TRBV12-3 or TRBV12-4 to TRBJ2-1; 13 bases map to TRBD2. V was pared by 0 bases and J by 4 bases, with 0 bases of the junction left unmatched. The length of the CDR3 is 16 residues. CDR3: CASSLATSGRYNEQFF. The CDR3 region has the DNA TGTGCCAGCAGTTTAGCGACTAGCGGGAGGTACAATGAGCAGTTCTTC.

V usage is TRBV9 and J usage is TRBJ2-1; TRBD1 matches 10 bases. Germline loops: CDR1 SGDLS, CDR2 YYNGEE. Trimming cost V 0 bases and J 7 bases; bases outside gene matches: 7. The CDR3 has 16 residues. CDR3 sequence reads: CASSVEGTGARNEQFF. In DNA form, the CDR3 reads TGTGCCAGCAGCGTAGAGGGGACAGGGGCGAGGAATGAGCAGTTCTTC.

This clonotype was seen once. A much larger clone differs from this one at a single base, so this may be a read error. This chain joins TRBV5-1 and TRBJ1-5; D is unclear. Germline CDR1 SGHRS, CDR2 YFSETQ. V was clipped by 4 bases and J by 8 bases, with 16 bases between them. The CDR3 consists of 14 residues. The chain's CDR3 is CASSPDSGWKPQHF. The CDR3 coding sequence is TGCGCCAGCAGCCCGGACTCGGGGTGGAAGCCCCAGCATTTT.

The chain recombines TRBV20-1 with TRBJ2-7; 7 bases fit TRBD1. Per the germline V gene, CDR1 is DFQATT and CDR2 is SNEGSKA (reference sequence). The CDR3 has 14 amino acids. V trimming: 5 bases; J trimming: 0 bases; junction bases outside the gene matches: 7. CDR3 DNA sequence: TGCAGTGCTCTTGGGACAGTGAGCTCCTACGAGCAGTACTTC. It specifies CSALGTVSSYEQYF.

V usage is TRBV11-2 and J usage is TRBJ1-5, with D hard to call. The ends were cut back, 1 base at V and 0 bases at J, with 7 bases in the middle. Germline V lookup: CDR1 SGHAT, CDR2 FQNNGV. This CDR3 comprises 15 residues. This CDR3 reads CASSLAYDSNQPQHF. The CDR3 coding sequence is TGTGCCAGCAGCTTAGCGTATGATAGCAATCAGCCCCAGCATTTT.

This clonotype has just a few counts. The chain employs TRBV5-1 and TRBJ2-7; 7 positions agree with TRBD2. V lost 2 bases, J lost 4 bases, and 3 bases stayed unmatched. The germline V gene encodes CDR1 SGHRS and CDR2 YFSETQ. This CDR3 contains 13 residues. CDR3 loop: CASSFSSGYEQYF. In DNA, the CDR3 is TGCGCCAGCAGCTTCTCTAGCGGATACGAGCAGTACTTC.

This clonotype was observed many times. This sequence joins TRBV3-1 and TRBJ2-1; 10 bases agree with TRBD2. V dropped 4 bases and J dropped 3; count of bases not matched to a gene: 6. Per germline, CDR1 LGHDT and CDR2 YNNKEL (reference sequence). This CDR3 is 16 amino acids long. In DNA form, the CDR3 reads TGTGCCAGCAGCCCGTTAGCGGGGGGATTCTACAATGAGCAGTTCTTC. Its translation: CASSPLAGGFYNEQFF.

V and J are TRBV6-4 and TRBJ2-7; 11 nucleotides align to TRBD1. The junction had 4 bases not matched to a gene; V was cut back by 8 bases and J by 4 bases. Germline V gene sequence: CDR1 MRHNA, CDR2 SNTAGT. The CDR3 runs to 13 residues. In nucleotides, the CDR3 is TGTGCCAGCCAAGGACAGGGGGCGTACGAGCAGTACTTC. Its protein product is CASQGQGAYEQYF.

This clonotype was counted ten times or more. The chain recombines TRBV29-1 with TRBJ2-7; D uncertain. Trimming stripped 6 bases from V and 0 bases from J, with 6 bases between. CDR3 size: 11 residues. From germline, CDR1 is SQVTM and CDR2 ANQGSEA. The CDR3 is CSVQVSYEQYF. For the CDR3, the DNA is TGCAGCGTCCAGGTCTCCTACGAGCAGTACTTC.

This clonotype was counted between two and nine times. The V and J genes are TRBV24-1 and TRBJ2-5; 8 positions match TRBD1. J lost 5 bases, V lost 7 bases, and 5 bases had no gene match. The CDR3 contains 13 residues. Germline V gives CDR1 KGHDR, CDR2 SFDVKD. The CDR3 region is CATSEPGGETQYF. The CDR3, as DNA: TGTGCCACCAGCGAGCCAGGGGGCGAGACCCAGTACTTC.

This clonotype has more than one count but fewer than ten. CDR3 sequence (DNA): TGCAGTGCTAGAGTTGGTAATCACGAGCAGTACTTC. Translating it yields CSARVGNHEQYF. The V call is TRBV20-1, the J call TRBJ2-7; D is ambiguous. Trimming pared 1 base from V and 5 bases from J, leaving 9 bases between. The CDR3 consists of 12 residues. Germline V gene sequence: CDR1 DFQATT, CDR2 SNEGSKA (reference sequence).

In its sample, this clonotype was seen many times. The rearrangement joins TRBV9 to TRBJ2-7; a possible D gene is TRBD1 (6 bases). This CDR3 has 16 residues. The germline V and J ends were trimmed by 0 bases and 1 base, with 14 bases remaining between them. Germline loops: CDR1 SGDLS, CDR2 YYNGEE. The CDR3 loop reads CASSVAHGTSSYEQYF. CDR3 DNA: TGTGCCAGCAGCGTAGCTCATGGGACAAGTTCCTACGAGCAGTACTTC.

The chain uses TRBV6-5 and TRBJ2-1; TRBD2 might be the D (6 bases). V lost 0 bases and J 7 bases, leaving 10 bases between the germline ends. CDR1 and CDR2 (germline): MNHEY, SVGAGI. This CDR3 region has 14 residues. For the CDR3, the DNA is TGTGCCAGCAGTTACTCGGAGGGGTCGAATGAGCAGTTCTTC. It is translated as CASSYSEGSNEQFF.

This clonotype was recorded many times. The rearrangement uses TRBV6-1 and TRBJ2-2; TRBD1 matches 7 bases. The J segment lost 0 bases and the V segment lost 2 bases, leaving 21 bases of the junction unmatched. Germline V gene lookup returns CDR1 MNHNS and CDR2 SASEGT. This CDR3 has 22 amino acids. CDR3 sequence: CASSEYFFFEGAVGANTGELFF. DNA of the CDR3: TGTGCCAGCAGTGAATATTTTTTTTTTGAGGGGGCGGTTGGCGCGAACACCGGGGAGCTGTTTTTT.

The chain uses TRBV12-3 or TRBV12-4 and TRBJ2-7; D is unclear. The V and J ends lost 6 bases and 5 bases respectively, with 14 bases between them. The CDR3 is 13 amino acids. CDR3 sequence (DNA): TGTGCCAGCAGCCTTCCCCCCGCCCACGAGCAGTACTTC. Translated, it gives CASSLPPAHEQYF.

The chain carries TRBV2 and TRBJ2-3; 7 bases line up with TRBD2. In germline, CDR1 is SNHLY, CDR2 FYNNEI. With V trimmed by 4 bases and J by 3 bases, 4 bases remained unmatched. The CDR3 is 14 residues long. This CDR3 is CASSAGGTTDTQYF. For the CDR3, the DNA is TGTGCCAGCAGTGCGGGGGGTACGACAGATACGCAGTATTTT. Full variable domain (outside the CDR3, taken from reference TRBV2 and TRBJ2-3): EPEVTQTPSHQVTQMGQEVILRCVPISNHLYFYWYRQILGQKVEFLVSFYNNEISEKSEIFDDQFSVERPDGSNFTLKIRSTKLEDSAMYFCASSAGGTTDTQYFGPGTRLTVL.

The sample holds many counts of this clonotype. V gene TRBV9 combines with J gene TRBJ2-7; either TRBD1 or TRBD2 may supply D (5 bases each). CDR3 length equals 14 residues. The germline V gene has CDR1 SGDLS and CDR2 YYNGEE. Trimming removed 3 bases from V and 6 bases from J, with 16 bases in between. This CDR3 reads CASSEGTDSPEQYF. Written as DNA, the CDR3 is TGTGCCAGCAGCGAGGGGACGGACTCTCCCGAGCAGTACTTC.

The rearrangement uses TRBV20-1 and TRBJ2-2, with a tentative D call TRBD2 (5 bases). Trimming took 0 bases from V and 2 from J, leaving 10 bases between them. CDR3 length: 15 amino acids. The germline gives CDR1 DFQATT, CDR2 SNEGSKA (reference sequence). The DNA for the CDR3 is TGCAGTGCTAGAGATGCCCGGGAAAACACCGGGGAGCTGTTTTTT. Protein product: CSARDARENTGELFF.

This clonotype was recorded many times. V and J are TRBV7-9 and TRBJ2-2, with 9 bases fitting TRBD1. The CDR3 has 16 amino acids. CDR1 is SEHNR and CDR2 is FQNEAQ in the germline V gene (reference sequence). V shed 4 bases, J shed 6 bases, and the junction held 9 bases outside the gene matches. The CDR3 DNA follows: TGTGCCAGCAGCTCACCGGGACAGGGCTGGTCCGGGGAGCTGTTTTTT. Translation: CASSSPGQGWSGELFF.